This TCR beta chain comes out of a study of cytomegalovirus exposure and HLA in healthy donors. Study-level results: Differences between HLA loci emerged in a later analysis of TCR association rates, with DRB1 most and HLA-C fewest. As a later analysis showed, several of the most significant clusters appeared to be linked to common viral pathogens.

Turning to this clone: What it binds is unknown.

The germline CDR1 and CDR2 sequences are SGHAT and FQNNGV. The CDR3 is 13 amino acids. With 0 bases removed from V and 7 bases from J, the gap between germline ends came to 9 bases. With 60 Vbeta and 13 Jbeta primers, the PCR was carried out. Sequencing was performed with immunoSEQ multiplex PCR; in TCRdb, only in-frame clones are kept and a portion is missing. The sample records about 180,000 clones, 80% being singletons. Sequencing input: PBMCs. This clonotype originated in a man aged 35 to 55 in good health and CMV-seronegative. The chain has TRBV11-2 and TRBJ2-5, with D hard to call. CDR3 region: CASSLEPPGTQYF. CDR3 nucleotide sequence: TGTGCCAGCAGCTTAGAACCCCCCGGGACCCAGTACTTC.